This TCR beta chain originates from a study of cytomegalovirus exposure and HLA in healthy donors. With 60 Vbeta and 13 Jbeta primers, the PCR was carried out. Sequencing used immunoSEQ multiplex PCR; TCRdb keeps in-frame clones, though not all of them. The profile shows approximately 150,000 clones, roughly 75% of them singletons. Germline assignment: CDR1 SGHTA and CDR2 FQGNSA. The CDR3 is 17 amino acids. Trimming stripped 4 bases from V and 3 bases from J, with 21 bases between. This chain uses TRBV7-2 with TRBJ2-5; D gene unclear. The sequenced material came from PBMCs. The TCR comes from a man aged 35-49 years in good health and CMV-seronegative. The CDR3 nucleotides are TGTGCCAGCAGCTCCCAGGCCCTGCCCCCTTTCAAAGAGACCCAGTACTTC. It specifies CASSSQALPPFKETQYF.